This T cell receptor beta chain was obtained from a study of OX40 agonist ivuxolimab in advanced cancers. Overall study context: All patients had ivuxolimab intravenously every 2 weeks at 0.01 to 10 mg/kg. Those enrolled were about 80% male, with a mean age of 60 years and ages from 23 to 79. Partial responses occurred in three patients (one hepatocellular carcinoma, two cutaneous melanoma). A history of anti-PD-1, anti-PD-L1 or anti-CTLA-4 therapy was acceptable, and approximately 41% had some.

Sequenced by immunoSEQ multiplex PCR; TCRdb stores in-frame clones only, minus some. Of approximately 75,000 clones in the sample, about 88% were seen once. Trimming left V 0 bases short and J 7 bases short, with 7 bases between. The CDR3 loop spans 13 amino acids. The germline V gene has CDR1 SGHRS and CDR2 YFSETQ. V gene TRBV5-1 combines with J gene TRBJ2-2, with D unclear. The TCR sequence derives from an adult with an advanced solid tumor such as melanoma, head and neck, liver or kidney cancer. Sequences were derived from CD4+ or CD8+ T cells sorted from blood, sampled in a trial of the OX40 agonist ivuxolimab. This chain's CDR3 is CASSLVVDGELFF. In DNA form, the CDR3 reads TGCGCCAGCAGCTTGGTGGTTGACGGGGAGCTGTTTTTT.